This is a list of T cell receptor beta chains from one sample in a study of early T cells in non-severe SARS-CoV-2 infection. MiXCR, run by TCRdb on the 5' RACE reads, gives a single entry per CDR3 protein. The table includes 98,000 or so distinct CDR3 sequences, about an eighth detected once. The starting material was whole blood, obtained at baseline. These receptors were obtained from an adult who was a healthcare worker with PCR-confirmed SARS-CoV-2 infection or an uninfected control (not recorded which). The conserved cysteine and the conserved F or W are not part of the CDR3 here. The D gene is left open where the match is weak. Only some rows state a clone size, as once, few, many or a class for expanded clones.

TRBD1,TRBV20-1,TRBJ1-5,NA,SAYPTGPNQPQH
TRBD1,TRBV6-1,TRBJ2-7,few,ASRSGQEIYEQY
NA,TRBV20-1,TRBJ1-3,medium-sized,SASQGAGNTIY
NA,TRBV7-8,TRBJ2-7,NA,ASSVGLSYEQY
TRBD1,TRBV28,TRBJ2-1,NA,ASNSRRDRTGNEQF
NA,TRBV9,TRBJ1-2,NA,ASSLTGGRNYGYT
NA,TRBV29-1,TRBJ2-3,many,SVEGASTDTQY
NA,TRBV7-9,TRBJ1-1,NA,ASSLVTGMNTEAF
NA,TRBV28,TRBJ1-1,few,ASRVGNTEAF
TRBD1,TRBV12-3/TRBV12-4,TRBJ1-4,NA,ASSPRTGGGEKLF
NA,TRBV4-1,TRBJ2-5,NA,ASSQVPPGGETQY
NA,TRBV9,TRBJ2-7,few,ASSPQGDYEQY
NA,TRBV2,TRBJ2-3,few,ASRAPGTDTQY
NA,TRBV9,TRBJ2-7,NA,ASSVSGTNYEQY
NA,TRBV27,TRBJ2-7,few,ASRLRQAYEQY
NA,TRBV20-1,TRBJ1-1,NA,SARDFSGNTEAF
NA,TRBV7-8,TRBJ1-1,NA,ASSFGSGVNEAF
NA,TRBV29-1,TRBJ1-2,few,SVADYGYT
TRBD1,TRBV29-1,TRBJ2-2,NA,SGLRQGTGELF
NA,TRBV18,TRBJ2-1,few,ASSPDLGGSGYNEQF
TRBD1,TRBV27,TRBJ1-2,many,ASRETGGQGTGGYT
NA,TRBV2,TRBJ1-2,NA,ASSEVRGDYGYT
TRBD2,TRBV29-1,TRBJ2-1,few,SVSSGLGEQF
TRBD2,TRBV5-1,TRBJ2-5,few,ASSSAGAGETQY
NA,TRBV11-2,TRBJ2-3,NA,ASSRDTFTDTQY
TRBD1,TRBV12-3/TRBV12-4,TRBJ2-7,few,ASTYRDSFYEQY
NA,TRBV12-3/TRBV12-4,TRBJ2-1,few,ASSLNRWNEQF
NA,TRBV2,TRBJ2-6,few,ASRPFFAVRSGANVLT
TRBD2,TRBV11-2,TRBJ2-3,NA,ASVTSGRVTDTQY
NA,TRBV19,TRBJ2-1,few,ASSMGTAYNEQF
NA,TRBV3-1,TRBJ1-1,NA,ASRGPGLNTEAF
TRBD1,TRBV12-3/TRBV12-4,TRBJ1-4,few,ASSTPDRGLEKLF
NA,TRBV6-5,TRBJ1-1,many,ASSYTMSAKAF
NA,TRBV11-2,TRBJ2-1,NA,ASSTPGLGVDEQF
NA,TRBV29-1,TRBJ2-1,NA,SVGSPNEQF
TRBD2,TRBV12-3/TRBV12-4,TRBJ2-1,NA,ASSSQNWGGNEQF
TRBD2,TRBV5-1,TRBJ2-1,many,ASSWTGTSLMYNEQF
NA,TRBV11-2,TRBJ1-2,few,ASSFISNYGYT
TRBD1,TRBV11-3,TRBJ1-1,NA,ASSLSPLDRDWNTEAF
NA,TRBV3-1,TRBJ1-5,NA,ASSQVEQSNQPQH
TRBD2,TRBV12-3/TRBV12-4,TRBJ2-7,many,ASSQTTSGKSYEQY
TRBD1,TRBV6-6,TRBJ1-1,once,ASSRGTTEAF
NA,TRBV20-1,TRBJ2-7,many,SARPRGAGNEQY
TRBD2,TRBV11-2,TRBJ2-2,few,ASSLAANTGELF
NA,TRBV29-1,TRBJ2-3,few,SVYDSQSTDTQY
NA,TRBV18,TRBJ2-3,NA,ASSDMDPKTQY
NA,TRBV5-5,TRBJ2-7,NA,ASSLSAGTGSYEQY
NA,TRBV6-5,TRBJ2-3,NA,ASSITERETDTQY
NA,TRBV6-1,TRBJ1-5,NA,ASSSGAFWDQPQH
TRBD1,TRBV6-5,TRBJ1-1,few,ASIPGGTDTEAF